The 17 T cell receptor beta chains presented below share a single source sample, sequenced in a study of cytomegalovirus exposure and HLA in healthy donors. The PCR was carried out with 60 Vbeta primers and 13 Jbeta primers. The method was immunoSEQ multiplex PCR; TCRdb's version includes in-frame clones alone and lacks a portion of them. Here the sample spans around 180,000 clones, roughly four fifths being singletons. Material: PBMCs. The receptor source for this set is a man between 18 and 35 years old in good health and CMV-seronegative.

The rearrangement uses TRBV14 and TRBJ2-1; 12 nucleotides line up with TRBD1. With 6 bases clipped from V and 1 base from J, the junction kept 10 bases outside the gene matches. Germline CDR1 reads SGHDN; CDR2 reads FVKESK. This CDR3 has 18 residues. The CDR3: CASSAIRGQGASYNEQFF. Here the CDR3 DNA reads TGTGCCAGCAGTGCCATCAGGGGACAGGGGGCTTCCTACAATGAGCAGTTCTTC.

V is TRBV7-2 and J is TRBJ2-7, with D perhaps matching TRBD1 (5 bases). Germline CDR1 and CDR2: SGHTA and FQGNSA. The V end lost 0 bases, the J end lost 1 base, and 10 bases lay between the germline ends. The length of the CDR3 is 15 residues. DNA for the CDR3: TGTGCCAGCAGCTTAGCGTTTCAGGGTTCCTACGAGCAGTACTTC. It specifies CASSLAFQGSYEQYF.

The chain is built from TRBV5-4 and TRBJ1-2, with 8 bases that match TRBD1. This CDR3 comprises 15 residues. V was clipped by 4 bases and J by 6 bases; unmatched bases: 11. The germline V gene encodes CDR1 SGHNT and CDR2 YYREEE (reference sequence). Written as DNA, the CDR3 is TGTGCCAGCAGCATCGGTGGGTCGACAGGGGATGGCTACACCTTC. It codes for CASSIGGSTGDGYTF.

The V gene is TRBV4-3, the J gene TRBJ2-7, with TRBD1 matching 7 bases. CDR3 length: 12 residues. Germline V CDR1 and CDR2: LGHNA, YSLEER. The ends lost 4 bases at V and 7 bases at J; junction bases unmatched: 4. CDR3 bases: TGCGCCAGCAGCCTAAGGGGGCGTGAGCAGTACTTC. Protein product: CASSLRGREQYF.

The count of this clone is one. The CDR3 DNA sequence: TGTGCCAGCAGTGAAGTGGGGACAGACCGAGGCTACACCTTC. The encoded protein is CASSEVGTDRGYTF. The V and J genes are TRBV6-1 and TRBJ1-2; 7 nucleotides match TRBD1. Germline values: CDR1 MNHNS, CDR2 SASEGT. With V trimmed by 1 base and J by 8 bases, 7 bases remained unmatched. The CDR3 is 14 amino acids.

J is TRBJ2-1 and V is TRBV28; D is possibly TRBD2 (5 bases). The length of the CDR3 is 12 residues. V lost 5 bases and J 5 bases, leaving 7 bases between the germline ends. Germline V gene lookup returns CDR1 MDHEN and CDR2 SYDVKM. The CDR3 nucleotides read TGTGCCAGCAGTGGACTGCACAATGAGCAGTTCTTC. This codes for CASSGLHNEQFF. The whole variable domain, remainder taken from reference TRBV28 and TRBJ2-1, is DVKVTQSSRYLVKRTGEKVFLECVQDMDHENMFWYRQDPGLGLRLIYFSYDVKMKEKGDIPEGYSVSREKKERFSLILESASTNQTSMYLCASSGLHNEQFFGPGTRLTVL.

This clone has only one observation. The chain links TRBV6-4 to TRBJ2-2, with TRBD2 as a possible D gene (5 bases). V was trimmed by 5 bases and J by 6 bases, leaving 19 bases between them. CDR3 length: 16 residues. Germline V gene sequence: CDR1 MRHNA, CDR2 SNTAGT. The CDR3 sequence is CASSLELDVSSGELFF. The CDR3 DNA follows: TGTGCCAGCAGTCTGGAACTAGACGTGAGTTCCGGGGAGCTGTTTTTT.

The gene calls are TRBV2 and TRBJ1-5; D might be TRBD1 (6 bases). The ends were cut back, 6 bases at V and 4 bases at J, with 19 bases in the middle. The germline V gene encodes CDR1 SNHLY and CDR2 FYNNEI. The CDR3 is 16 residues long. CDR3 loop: CASREEAGVGNQPQHF. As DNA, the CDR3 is TGTGCCAGCAGAGAGGAAGCAGGGGTAGGGAATCAGCCCCAGCATTTT.

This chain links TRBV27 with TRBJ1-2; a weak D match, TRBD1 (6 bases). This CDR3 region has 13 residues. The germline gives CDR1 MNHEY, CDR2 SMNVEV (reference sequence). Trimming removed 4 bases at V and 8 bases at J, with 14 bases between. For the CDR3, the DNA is TGTGCCAGCAGTTGGAGGCAGGGGCGAGGCTACACCTTC. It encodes CASSWRQGRGYTF.

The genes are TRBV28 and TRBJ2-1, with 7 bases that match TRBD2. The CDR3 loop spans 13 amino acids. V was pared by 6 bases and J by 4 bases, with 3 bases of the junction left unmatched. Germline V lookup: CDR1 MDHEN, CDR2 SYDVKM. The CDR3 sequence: CASSPGLYNEQFF. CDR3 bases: TGTGCCAGCAGCCCGGGACTATACAATGAGCAGTTCTTC.

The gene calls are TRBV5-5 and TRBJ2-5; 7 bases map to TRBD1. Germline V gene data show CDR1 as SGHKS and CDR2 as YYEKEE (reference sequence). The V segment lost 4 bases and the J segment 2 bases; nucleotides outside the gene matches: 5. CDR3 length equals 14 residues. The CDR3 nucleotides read TGTGCCAGCAGCACCTGGGACAGTCAAGAGACCCAGTACTTC. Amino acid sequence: CASSTWDSQETQYF.

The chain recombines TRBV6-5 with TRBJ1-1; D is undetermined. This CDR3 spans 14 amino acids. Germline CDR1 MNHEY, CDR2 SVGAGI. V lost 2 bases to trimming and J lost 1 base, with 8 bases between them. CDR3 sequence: CASSYTDQNTEAFF. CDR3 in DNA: TGTGCCAGCAGTTACACAGATCAGAACACTGAAGCTTTCTTT.

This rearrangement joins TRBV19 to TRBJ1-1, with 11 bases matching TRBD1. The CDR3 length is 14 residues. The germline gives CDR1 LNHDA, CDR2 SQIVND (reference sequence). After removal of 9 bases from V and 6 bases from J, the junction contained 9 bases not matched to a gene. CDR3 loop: CASQSPGQGAEAFF. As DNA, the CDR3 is TGTGCCAGCCAAAGCCCGGGACAGGGGGCTGAAGCTTTCTTT.

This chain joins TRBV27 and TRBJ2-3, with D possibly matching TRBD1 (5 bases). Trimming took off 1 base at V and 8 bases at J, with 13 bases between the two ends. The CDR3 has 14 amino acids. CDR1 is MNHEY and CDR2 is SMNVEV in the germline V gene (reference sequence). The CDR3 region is CASSLLGALGTQYF. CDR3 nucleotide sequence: TGTGCCAGCAGTTTATTAGGGGCCCTGGGTACGCAGTATTTT.

The CDR3 DNA follows: TGTGCCAGTAACCACGACAGGGGGAGTAGTGAGCAGTTCTTC. Translation: CASNHDRGSSEQFF. The genes are TRBV19 and TRBJ2-1; 9 bases fit TRBD1. Germline V gene data show CDR1 as LNHDA and CDR2 as SQIVND (reference sequence). Germline trimming cut 7 bases from V and 9 bases from J; bases unmatched to any gene: 10. This CDR3 has 14 amino acids.

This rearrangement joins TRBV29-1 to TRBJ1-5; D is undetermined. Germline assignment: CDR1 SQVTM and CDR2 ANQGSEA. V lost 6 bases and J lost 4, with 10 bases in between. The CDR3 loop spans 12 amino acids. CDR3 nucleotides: TGCAGCGTGGGAGACATTAATCAGCCCCAGCATTTT. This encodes CSVGDINQPQHF. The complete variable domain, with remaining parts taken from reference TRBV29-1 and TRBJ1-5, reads SAVISQKPSRDICQRGTSLTIQCQVDSQVTMMFWYRQQPGQSLTLIATANQGSEATYESGFVIDKFPISRPNLTFSTLTVSNMSPEDSSIYLCSVGDINQPQHFGDGTRLSIL.

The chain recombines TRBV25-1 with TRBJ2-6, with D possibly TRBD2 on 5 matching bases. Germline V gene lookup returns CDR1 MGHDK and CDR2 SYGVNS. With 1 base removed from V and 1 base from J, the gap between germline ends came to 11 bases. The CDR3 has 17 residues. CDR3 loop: CASSEFSGRSGANVLTF. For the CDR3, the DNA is TGTGCCAGCAGTGAATTTTCGGGAAGGTCTGGGGCCAACGTCCTGACTTTC.